This T cell receptor (beta chain) was obtained from a study of OX40 agonist ivuxolimab in advanced cancers. Study-wide context: As their treatment, patients were administered ivuxolimab, an agonistic anti-OX40 (CD134) antibody. Those treated in dose escalation had hepatocellular carcinoma, melanoma, renal cell cancer or head and neck cancer.

Exclusion applied to patients with autoimmune disease history or systemic immunosuppression. The method was immunoSEQ multiplex PCR; TCRdb's version includes in-frame clones alone and lacks a portion of them. The sample has about 90,000 clones, approximately 90% seen once. This material consisted of CD4+ or CD8+ T cells sorted from blood, taken in a trial of the OX40 agonist ivuxolimab. This clonotype was obtained from an adult with an advanced solid tumor such as melanoma, head and neck, liver or kidney cancer.

CDR3 sequence: CASSLGGNSYEQYF. The DNA for the CDR3 is TGCGCCAGCAGCTTGGGCGGGAACTCCTACGAGCAGTACTTC. The V call is TRBV5-1, the J call TRBJ2-7, with D tentatively TRBD2 (6 bases). This CDR3 region has 14 residues. CDR1 is SGHRS and CDR2 is YFSETQ in the germline V gene. Trimming removed 0 bases from V and 0 bases from J, with 7 bases in between.